The 18 T cell receptor beta chains given below trace back to one sample, sequenced in a study of T cells in Graves' hyperthyroidism and ophthalmopathy. The TCR beta CDR3 regions underwent amplification using RNA transcripts as the source. The study used the HTBI primer set for a first-round RT-PCR of the TCR CDR3. TCRdb redid the calling of the multiplex PCR reads with MiXCR, one entry per CDR3 protein. This table holds hundreds of thousands of distinct CDR3 sequences, roughly 13% found once. The specimen was blood. The receptors here all came from a young woman with Graves' hyperthyroidism.

This clonotype was seen at least ten times. The chain has TRBV6-1 and TRBJ2-7, with 10 bases identical to TRBD1. This CDR3 contains 16 residues. Germline V CDR1 and CDR2: MNHNS, SASEGT. V shed 5 bases and J 2 bases; nucleotides not matched to a gene: 9. This chain's CDR3 is CASSNSGDRGTYEQYF. CDR3 bases: TGTGCCAGCAGTAATTCCGGGGACAGGGGAACCTACGAGCAGTACTTC.

This clonotype has a count of ten or more. This chain links TRBV10-3 with TRBJ2-1; 10 bases fit TRBD1. CDR3 length equals 19 residues. The germline CDR1 and CDR2 sequences are ENHRY and SYGVKD. Trimming removed 4 bases from V and 1 base from J; junction bases left unmatched: 13. The CDR3 coding sequence is TGTGCCATCAGTGCCAAGACAGGGGGCCCAATCAAGTCCTACAATGAGCAGTTCTTC. Its protein product is CAISAKTGGPIKSYNEQFF.

This clonotype was seen repeatedly, ten times or more. V and J are TRBV19 and TRBJ2-7, with 10 positions matching TRBD2. CDR3 length equals 16 residues. In germline, CDR1 is LNHDA, CDR2 SQIVND (reference sequence). The junction had 7 bases not matched to a gene; V was cut back by 4 bases and J by 1 base. The CDR3 DNA reads TGTGCCAGTAGTACCCTACTAGCGGGGCCTTCCTACGAGCAGTACTTC. Amino acids: CASSTLLAGPSYEQYF.

The chain is built from TRBV5-5 and TRBJ2-1, with 8 positions matching TRBD1. CDR3 length: 14 amino acids. J was trimmed by 5 bases and V by 5 bases; bases with no gene match: 6. Germline V gives CDR1 SGHKS, CDR2 YYEKEE (reference sequence). The CDR3 DNA sequence: TGTGCCAGCAGGTTTAGACAGGGGAACAATGAGCAGTTCTTC. It yields the protein CASRFRQGNNEQFF.

Many counts were recorded for this clonotype. V usage is TRBV29-1 and J usage is TRBJ1-6; TRBD1 might be the D (5 bases). From germline, CDR1 is SQVTM and CDR2 ANQGSEA. With 5 bases removed from V and 1 base from J, the gap between germline ends came to 12 bases. The CDR3 is 15 residues long. CDR3 residues: CSVREGQSYNSPLHF. The CDR3 DNA sequence: TGCAGCGTTCGGGAGGGGCAATCCTATAATTCACCCCTCCACTTT.

Points on this clonotype: This could be a read error, since a much larger clone is one nucleotide away. The V gene is TRBV12-3 or TRBV12-4, the J gene TRBJ1-2; no firm D call. The CDR3 totals 15 residues. The ends were cut back, 6 bases at V and 4 bases at J, with 18 bases in the middle. The DNA for the CDR3 is TGTGCCAGCAGCCAGGCCGAGGCGGTACTCTATGGCTACACCTTC. Translated: CASSQAEAVLYGYTF.

This clonotype was recorded many times. The chain couples TRBV20-1 to TRBJ1-6; TRBD1 aligns across 9 bases. V lost 0 bases, J lost 7 bases, and 7 bases stayed unmatched. Germline V gives CDR1 DFQATT, CDR2 SNEGSKA (reference sequence). The CDR3 is made up of 16 amino acids. The chain's CDR3 is CSARDQWTGENSPLHF. The CDR3 DNA follows: TGCAGTGCTAGAGATCAATGGACAGGGGAGAATTCACCCCTCCACTTT.

The chain combines TRBV10-1 with TRBJ2-1; possibly TRBD2 for D (6 bases). Germline lookup yields CDR1 WNHNN and CDR2 SYGVQD (reference sequence). There are 14 residues in the CDR3. V was pared by 4 bases and J by 4 bases, with 11 bases between. CDR3 in DNA: TGCGCCAGCAGTGCCCGGGGGAGATACAATGAGCAGTTCTTC. Translating gives CASSARGRYNEQFF.

This clonotype was counted ten times or more. The genes are TRBV20-1 and TRBJ2-3; D gene unclear. CDR3 length equals 15 residues. The germline CDR1 and CDR2 sequences are DFQATT and SNEGSKA (reference sequence). The V end lost 5 bases, the J end lost 6 bases, and 21 bases lay between the germline ends. CDR3 sequence (DNA): TGCAGTGCTGAGCCGGGTCAGGTAAAAGGTGATACGCAGTATTTT. Translation gives CSAEPGQVKGDTQYF.

This clonotype was observed many times. The CDR3 region has the DNA TGCAGTGCTAGGGGATTGACAGGGGGGAACTCACCCCTCCACTTT. It is translated as CSARGLTGGNSPLHF. The J gene is TRBJ1-6, the V gene TRBV20-1; 9 nucleotides line up with TRBD1. This CDR3 is built from 15 residues. CDR1 DFQATT and CDR2 SNEGSKA come from the germline V gene (reference sequence). The V and J ends lost 3 bases and 10 bases, in that order; junction bases with no gene match: 10.

This clonotype was detected many times. This chain joins TRBV5-1 and TRBJ2-5; 8 nucleotides align to TRBD1. The germline V gene has CDR1 SGHRS and CDR2 YFSETQ. V dropped 4 bases and J dropped 5; count of bases not matched to a gene: 13. This CDR3 has 16 amino acids. The CDR3 here is CASSGYGTGGGETQYF. Here the CDR3 DNA reads TGCGCCAGCAGCGGGTATGGGACAGGAGGCGGGGAGACCCAGTACTTC.

Ten or more counts support this clonotype. The gene calls are TRBV28 and TRBJ2-7; 9 nucleotides match TRBD1. This CDR3 spans 15 amino acids. Trimming cost V 7 bases and J 3 bases; bases outside gene matches: 10. The germline V gene encodes CDR1 MDHEN and CDR2 SYDVKM. The CDR3 region has the DNA TGTGCCAGCACCCTTGGGGGACAGGGCTACTACGAGCAGTACTTC. It codes for CASTLGGQGYYEQYF.

At least ten counts were recorded for this clonotype. The chain employs TRBV28 and TRBJ1-1; 7 bases align to TRBD1. CDR1 and CDR2 from the germline V gene are MDHEN and SYDVKM. There are 15 residues in the CDR3. With V trimmed by 6 bases and J by 5 bases, 12 bases remained unmatched. CDR3 loop: CASRPRYRGGTEAFF. The CDR3 nucleotides read TGTGCCAGCAGGCCAAGGTACAGGGGCGGGACTGAAGCTTTCTTT.

This clonotype has more than one count but fewer than ten. The genes are TRBV9 and TRBJ2-7, with D possibly being TRBD2 (6 bases). Trimming removed 0 bases from V and 2 bases from J, with 12 bases in between. The CDR3 totals 15 residues. Germline V gene lookup returns CDR1 SGDLS and CDR2 YYNGEE. The CDR3 spells CASSVGGGNAYEQYF. Here the CDR3 DNA reads TGTGCCAGCAGCGTAGGAGGCGGGAACGCCTACGAGCAGTACTTC.

This clonotype has more than one count but fewer than ten. The chain carries TRBV5-1 and TRBJ2-7, with 7 positions matching TRBD1. Per the germline V gene, CDR1 is SGHRS and CDR2 is YFSETQ. The CDR3 sequence is 15 residues long. The V gene end was trimmed by 0 bases and the J gene end by 4 bases; junction bases not matched to a gene: 7. CDR3 residues: CASSLGGTDSYEQYF. In nucleotides, the CDR3 is TGCGCCAGCAGCTTGGGAGGGACAGACTCTTACGAGCAGTACTTC.

This clonotype has only a few counts. The chain combines TRBV19 with TRBJ1-6, with D tentatively TRBD1 (5 bases). The CDR3 contains 15 residues. From germline, CDR1 is LNHDA and CDR2 SQIVND (reference sequence). V dropped 5 bases and J dropped 8 bases, with 16 bases sitting between them. CDR3 sequence (DNA): TGTGCCAGTAGTTCCGGGACGTCGGGTGATTCACCCCTCCACTTT. Its protein is CASSSGTSGDSPLHF.

This clonotype was counted ten times or more. This rearrangement joins TRBV20-1 to TRBJ2-1; 9 nucleotides match TRBD2. V gave up 0 bases and J gave up 1 base; unmatched junction bases: 16. This CDR3 is built from 20 residues. Germline CDR1 DFQATT, CDR2 SNEGSKA (reference sequence). CDR3 in DNA: TGCAGTGCTAGAGATCTGGGGCGGGAGGGCCAAAAAGGGTCCTACAATGAGCAGTTCTTC. It codes for CSARDLGREGQKGSYNEQFF.

This clonotype was counted many times. The chain uses TRBV6-1 and TRBJ1-1; tentative D call: TRBD1 (5 bases). The CDR3 loop spans 14 amino acids. Per germline, CDR1 MNHNS and CDR2 SASEGT. V lost 6 bases and J 2 bases, leaving 13 bases between the germline ends. CDR3: CASRADSINTEAFF. CDR3 nucleotides: TGTGCCAGCAGGGCTGACAGTATCAACACTGAAGCTTTCTTT.